These 20 T cell receptor beta chains originate from one sample sequenced in a study of ipilimumab plus nivolumab after autologous stem cell transplantation. The protocol was immunoSEQ multiplex PCR, while the TCRdb copy is restricted to in-frame clones and leaves out a portion. The sample shows 15,000 to 20,000 clones, 81% of them seen only once. This sample comprised PBMCs, obtained in a trial of ipilimumab plus nivolumab as post-transplant consolidation. These TCRs come from a male donor with diffuse large B-cell lymphoma.

Here the CDR3 DNA reads TGTGCCAGCAGCGTGAAGACAGGGGGGAAAGAGACCCAGTACTTC. Protein product: CASSVKTGGKETQYF. V usage is TRBV7-2 and J usage is TRBJ2-5; 9 bases align to TRBD1. The length of the CDR3 is 15 residues. The V and J ends lost 5 bases and 3 bases, in that order; junction bases with no gene match: 7. Germline loops: CDR1 SGHTA, CDR2 FQGNSA. Full variable domain (remainder filled in from reference TRBV7-2 and TRBJ2-5): GAGVSQSPSNKVTEKGKDVELRCDPISGHTALYWYRQSLGQGLEFLIYFQGNSAPDKSGLPSDRFSAERTGGSVSTLTIQRTQQEDSAVYLCASSVKTGGKETQYFGPGTRLLVL.

This sequence joins TRBV2 and TRBJ2-7, with 11 bases that match TRBD1. The CDR3 has 15 residues. The junction had 5 bases not matched to a gene; V was cut back by 5 bases and J by 2 bases. Per the germline V gene, CDR1 is SNHLY and CDR2 is FYNNEI. The CDR3 protein is CASSPRGQGAYEQYF. As DNA, the CDR3 is TGTGCCAGCAGTCCTAGGGGACAGGGGGCCTACGAGCAGTACTTC.

The chain joins TRBV11-3 to TRBJ2-5; D may be TRBD2 (6 bases). V shed 2 bases and J shed 3 bases, with 10 bases lying between them. Germline-derived CDR1 and CDR2 are SGHNT and YENEEA. The CDR3 runs to 14 residues. The CDR3, as DNA: TGTGCCAGCAGCTTATCGGGGGAAAAAGAGACCCAGTACTTC. Translated: CASSLSGEKETQYF.

This clone turned up a few times. CDR3 sequence reads: CAISDPDRAQTTYEQYF. CDR3 nucleotides: TGTGCCATCAGTGACCCCGACAGGGCCCAAACAACCTACGAGCAGTACTTC. The V and J genes are TRBV10-3 and TRBJ2-7; 7 bases match TRBD1. V was clipped by 3 bases and J by 2 bases; unmatched bases: 13. The CDR3 runs to 17 residues. Germline V gives CDR1 ENHRY, CDR2 SYGVKD.

The chain combines TRBV30 with TRBJ2-2, with D hard to call. Germline V CDR1 and CDR2: GTSNPN, SVGIG (reference sequence). The CDR3 is 13 amino acids. V was trimmed by 4 bases and J by 1 base, leaving 7 bases between them. The CDR3 reads CAWMVKNTGELFF. CDR3 sequence (DNA): TGTGCCTGGATGGTGAAGAACACCGGGGAGCTGTTTTTT.

The V call is TRBV6-5, the J call TRBJ2-1; D not resolved. Germline assignment: CDR1 MNHEY and CDR2 SVGAGI. V shed 4 bases and J shed 9 bases, with 10 bases lying between them. This CDR3 is 12 amino acids long. Here the CDR3 reads CASSSYISEQFF. For the CDR3, the DNA is TGTGCCAGCAGTTCATATATAAGTGAGCAGTTCTTC.

The V gene is TRBV7-3, the J gene TRBJ2-7, with 9 positions matching TRBD1. The germline gives CDR1 SGHTA, CDR2 FQGTGA. The CDR3 covers 14 residues. V was pared by 7 bases and J by 6 bases, with 10 bases of the junction left unmatched. The CDR3 DNA reads as TGTGCCAGCATGCCGGGACAGGGTTCCATCGAGCAGTACTTC. Amino acids: CASMPGQGSIEQYF. The full variable domain, in which reference TRBV7-3 and TRBJ2-7 provide the parts outside the CDR3, is GAGVSQTPSNKVTEKGKYVELRCDPISGHTALYWYRQSLGQGPEFLIYFQGTGAADDSGLPNDRFFAVRPEGSVSTLKIQRTERGDSAVYLCASMPGQGSIEQYFGPGTRLTVT.

The rearrangement uses TRBV5-5 and TRBJ2-7; 10 bases agree with TRBD1. Trimming cost V 4 bases and J 3 bases; bases outside gene matches: 1. Per the germline V gene, CDR1 is SGHKS and CDR2 is YYEKEE (reference sequence). CDR3 size: 13 residues. Written as DNA, the CDR3 is TGTGCCAGCAGCGGGGACAGGGGCTACGAGCAGTACTTC. Translated, it gives CASSGDRGYEQYF.

The J gene is TRBJ2-1, the V gene TRBV27; 9 bases are a match to TRBD2. CDR1 is MNHEY and CDR2 is SMNVEV in the germline V gene (reference sequence). The CDR3 has 16 amino acids. Trimming took 1 base from V and 7 from J; bases not matched to a gene: 8. The CDR3 spells CASSLLGGGAPNEQFF. The DNA of the CDR3 is TGTGCCAGCAGTTTATTAGGCGGGGGGGCCCCGAATGAGCAGTTCTTC.

This clone ranks as large. The rearrangement links TRBV11-1 to TRBJ2-6; possibly TRBD1 for D (5 bases). Germline CDR1 SGHAT, CDR2 FQDESV (reference sequence). The CDR3 loop spans 15 amino acids. V was clipped by 6 bases and J by 0 bases, with 9 bases between them. In DNA form, the CDR3 reads TGTGCCAGCAGATCACAGGTCTCTGGGGCCAACGTCCTGACTTTC. Amino acid sequence: CASRSQVSGANVLTF.

About this clone itself: Other DNA sequences in this sample translate to the same CDR3. The chain uses TRBV6-5 and TRBJ1-1, with no clear D. Germline V lookup: CDR1 MNHEY, CDR2 SVGAGI. Trimming removed 5 bases from V and 2 bases from J, with 3 bases in between. The CDR3 spans 11 residues. The CDR3 DNA follows: TGTGCCAGCAGTCGTAACACTGAAGCTTTCTTT. It encodes CASSRNTEAFF.

The chain joins TRBV7-9 to TRBJ1-6; D is unresolved. Germline assignment: CDR1 SEHNR and CDR2 FQNEAQ (reference sequence). The V end lost 6 bases, the J end lost 6 bases, and 12 bases lay between the germline ends. This CDR3 contains 14 residues. The CDR3 DNA sequence: TGTGCCAGCAGTTTGACGGTCTTTAATTCACCCCTCCACTTT. Residues: CASSLTVFNSPLHF.

The V call is TRBV7-2, the J call TRBJ1-6; D is ambiguous. Germline V CDR1 and CDR2: SGHTA, FQGNSA. This CDR3 spans 14 amino acids. The V end was cut by 3 bases, the J end by 12 bases, with 15 bases between. CDR3 nucleotides: TGTGCCAGCAGCTTCTTAGCCCCGGGAGGACCCCTCCACTTT. This translates into CASSFLAPGGPLHF.

This sequence joins TRBV30 and TRBJ2-2, with TRBD2 matching over 11 bases. This CDR3 has 14 amino acids. Germline V gene sequence: CDR1 GTSNPN, CDR2 SVGIG (reference sequence). V shed 3 bases and J 13 bases; nucleotides not matched to a gene: 10. CDR3 protein: CAWRTSGVLVGLFF. CDR3 sequence (DNA): TGTGCCTGGAGGACTAGCGGGGTTCTCGTGGGGCTGTTTTTT.

This chain joins TRBV7-9 and TRBJ2-7; 9 bases are shared with TRBD1. The CDR3 totals 12 residues. CDR1 is SEHNR, CDR2 FQNEAQ, per germline (reference sequence). V was clipped by 4 bases and J by 11 bases; unmatched bases: 6. The CDR3: CASSYGQGSEYF. CDR3 bases: TGTGCCAGCAGCTACGGACAGGGGAGCGAGTACTTC.

Only one count was recorded for this clone. The chain recombines TRBV4-1 with TRBJ2-7; 12 bases map to TRBD2. The V segment lost 4 bases and the J segment 5 bases; nucleotides outside the gene matches: 3. This CDR3 contains 14 residues. Germline-derived CDR1 and CDR2 are MGHRA and YSYEKL. The CDR3 reads CASSRLAGAHEQYF. Here the CDR3 DNA reads TGCGCCAGCAGCCGACTAGCGGGGGCCCACGAGCAGTACTTC.

The chain combines TRBV6-1 with TRBJ1-1; 8 nucleotides match TRBD1. Trimming cost V 6 bases and J 3 bases; bases outside gene matches: 9. Germline V gene sequence: CDR1 MNHNS, CDR2 SASEGT. The length of the CDR3 is 15 residues. The CDR3 here is CASRGTGQRDTEAFF. DNA of the CDR3: TGTGCCAGCAGGGGGACAGGTCAAAGAGACACTGAAGCTTTCTTT.

The rearrangement joins TRBV4-2 to TRBJ2-7; no reliable D call. The CDR3 has 11 amino acids. Germline V gene data show CDR1 as LGHNA and CDR2 as YNFKEQ. Trimming took 8 bases from V and 1 from J, leaving 6 bases between them. The CDR3 loop is CASGESYEQYF. CDR3 bases: TGTGCCAGCGGCGAGTCCTACGAGCAGTACTTC.

The chain carries TRBV27 and TRBJ2-1; D is undetermined. V was clipped by 8 bases and J by 3 bases, with 8 bases between them. In germline, CDR1 is MNHEY, CDR2 SMNVEV (reference sequence). CDR3 size: 12 residues. DNA of the CDR3: TGTGCCAGCTCTCGAGGCTACAATGAGCAGTTCTTC. Translating it yields CASSRGYNEQFF.

This clone was seen just once. J is TRBJ1-5 and V is TRBV16, with D unclear. CDR3 size: 13 residues. CDR1 and CDR2 from the germline V gene are KGHSY and FQNENV. The V and J ends lost 4 bases and 1 base respectively, with 5 bases between them. Here the CDR3 reads CASSLESNQPQHF. Here the CDR3 DNA reads TGTGCCAGCAGCCTTGAGAGCAATCAGCCCCAGCATTTT. The full variable domain, its missing parts supplied by reference TRBV16 and TRBJ1-5, is GEEVAQTPKHLVRGEGQKAKLYCAPIKGHSYVFWYQQVLKNEFKFLISFQNENVFDETGMPKERFSAKCLPNSPCSLEIQATKLEDSAVYFCASSLESNQPQHFGDGTRLSIL.